A selection of T cell receptor beta chains follows, all from one sample in a study of blood T cell repertoires in COVID-19. The protocol was immunoSEQ multiplex PCR, while the TCRdb copy is restricted to in-frame clones and leaves out a portion. The sample gives 90,000 to 120,000 clones, 65% to 80% of which show up once; around 4.4% is in the top ten. Input material: peripheral blood. Receptors originate from an older man with acute or convalescent COVID-19. CDR3s include the opening cysteine and the closing phenylalanine or tryptophan. D genes are given only for firm matches. Only some rows state a clone size, as once, few, many or a class for expanded clones.

D gene	clone size	J gene	V gene	CDR3 DNA	CDR3 protein
-	-	TRBJ1-2	TRBV15	TGTGCCACCAGTCGCGGGCCTTCTAACTATGGCTACACCTTC	CATSRGPSNYGYTF
-	-	TRBJ1-2	TRBV6-6	TGTGCCAGCAGTAACACGGGGGGCTACACCTTC	CASSNTGGYTF
-	-	TRBJ1-5	TRBV6-5	TGTGCCAGCAGTTCCGACCAGGGAAGTCAGCCCCAGCATTTT	CASSSDQGSQPQHF
-	-	TRBJ2-7	TRBV15	TGTGCCACCAGCGGGGACTCTTACGAGCAGTACTTC	CATSGDSYEQYF
-	few	TRBJ2-7	TRBV19	TGTGCCAGCAGCAGCAGGGTAAAAGACGAGCAGTACTTC	CASSSRVKDEQYF
-	-	TRBJ1-5	TRBV19	TGTGCCAGTAGTATAGATCGAGGGTATCAGCCCCAGCATTTT	CASSIDRGYQPQHF
TRBD2	few	TRBJ2-2	TRBV9	TGTGCCAGCAGCGTAGCTAGCGGGGGAGTCACCGGGGAGCTGTTTTTT	CASSVASGGVTGELFF
TRBD1	-	TRBJ2-1	TRBV5-1	TGCGCCAGCAGCGAAGGACAGGGACACGAGCAGTTCTTC	CASSEGQGHEQFF
-	-	TRBJ2-3	TRBV5-4	TGTGCCAGCAGCTTGGGGGGCTGGGGCGGGGGCACAGATACGCAGTATTTT	CASSLGGWGGGTDTQYF
-	-	TRBJ1-5	TRBV19	TGTGCCAGTAGTATTAGGGCGGCAGGGTCGAATCAGCCCCAGCATTTT	CASSIRAAGSNQPQHF
-	-	TRBJ2-5	TRBV7-9	TGTGCCAGCAGCTTAGGGGCAGGTATACAAGAGACCCAGTACTTC	CASSLGAGIQETQYF
-	-	TRBJ1-1	TRBV2	TGTGCCAGCAGAACAGCCGCGCTCATGAACACTGAAGCTTTCTTT	CASRTAALMNTEAFF
-	-	TRBJ2-7	TRBV5-8	TGTGCCAGCAGCTTGGGGGACTCGCAAACCTACGAGCAGTACTTC	CASSLGDSQTYEQYF
-	-	TRBJ1-4	TRBV11-1	TGTGCCAGCAGCTTAAATTACCGGGGAGATGAAAAACTGTTTTTT	CASSLNYRGDEKLFF
TRBD1	-	TRBJ1-1	TRBV7-8	TGTGCCAGCAGCTCGATCGGACAGGGGGGCACTGAAGCTTTCTTT	CASSSIGQGGTEAFF
-	-	TRBJ1-5	TRBV19	TGTGCCAGTAGTATTAGGAAGGGGGGGCTATCGGGTCAGCCCCAGCATTTT	CASSIRKGGLSGQPQHF
TRBD2	-	TRBJ2-1	TRBV11-2	TGTGCCAGCAGCTTAGTCCTAGCGGGGGGGCCCCACAATGAGCAGTTCTTC	CASSLVLAGGPHNEQFF
-	once	TRBJ1-6	TRBV11-2	TGTGCCAGCCTCTCCGGGACCTATAATTCACCCCTCCACTTT	CASLSGTYNSPLHF
TRBD1	-	TRBJ1-6	TRBV9	TGTGCCAGCAGCGTAGCCCAGGACAGGTCGAATTCACCCCTCCACTTT	CASSVAQDRSNSPLHF
TRBD2	-	TRBJ2-5	TRBV6-6	TGTGCCAGCTACTTTAGCGGGGGGGCCCAAGAGACCCAGTACTTC	CASYFSGGAQETQYF
-	once	TRBJ2-7	TRBV6-2/TRBV6-3	TGTGCCAGCAGTTACTTGGGGGGCTACGAGCAGTACTTC	CASSYLGGYEQYF
-	-	TRBJ2-3	TRBV2	TGTGCCAGCATTCTAGCTAGCACAGATACGCAGTATTTT	CASILASTDTQYF
-	-	TRBJ1-6	TRBV27	TGTGCCAGCAGTTTATACGGGAATAATTCACCCCTCCACTTT	CASSLYGNNSPLHF
TRBD2	-	TRBJ2-3	TRBV5-4	TGTGCCAGCACCCGTGGACTAGCGGGGAGCACAGATACGCAGTATTTT	CASTRGLAGSTDTQYF
TRBD1	-	TRBJ1-3	TRBV6-5	TGTGCCAGCAGTCAGACAGGGGAGGGAAACACCATATATTTT	CASSQTGEGNTIYF
TRBD1	-	TRBJ2-2	TRBV11-3	TGTGCCAGCAGCCCAGGCAGGGGGAAGGGCGGGGAGCTGTTTTTT	CASSPGRGKGGELFF
-	-	TRBJ1-1	TRBV15	TGTGCCACCAGCAGAGATACCAGGCCGAACACTGAAGCTTTCTTT	CATSRDTRPNTEAFF
TRBD1	-	TRBJ1-5	TRBV18	TGTGCCAGCTCACCACGGGACAGTGGCAATCAGCCCCAGCATTTT	CASSPRDSGNQPQHF
TRBD1	once	TRBJ2-7	TRBV5-1	TGCGCCAGCAGCTTGACAGGGGGTATGAACGAGCAGTACTTC	CASSLTGGMNEQYF
TRBD1	-	TRBJ1-4	TRBV6-5	TGTGCCAGCAGTTACTCGACAGGGAGGGAAAAACTGTTTTTT	CASSYSTGREKLFF
-	-	TRBJ2-6	TRBV18	TGTGCCAGCTCACCTAGGGAGACAGGCCCATCCGTCCTGACTTTC	CASSPRETGPSVLTF
TRBD1	-	TRBJ1-2	TRBV5-1	TGCGCCAGCAGCTTGGCTTCCACGAAGGACAGGGACTATGGCTACACCTTC	CASSLASTKDRDYGYTF
-	-	TRBJ2-3	TRBV7-3	TGTGCCAGCAGCTTAGGCGGCCTAGCATTTGGCACAGATACGCAGTATTTT	CASSLGGLAFGTDTQYF
TRBD1	-	TRBJ2-2	TRBV7-9	TGTGCCAGCAGCTTCCGACAGGGACGGAAAACCGGGGAGCTGTTTTTT	CASSFRQGRKTGELFF
-	-	TRBJ2-7	TRBV2	TGTGCCAGTGGGGGCATCTTCTCCTACGAGCAGTACTTC	CASGGIFSYEQYF
-	-	TRBJ1-2	TRBV2	TGTGCCGACTTTTTGGGGCAGGTAGATCCCACCTTC	CADFLGQVDPTF
TRBD1	-	TRBJ1-1	TRBV5-1	TGCGCCAGCAGCTTAGGGCAGGGGGAGGAAAATAGTGAAGCTTTCTTT	CASSLGQGEENSEAFF
TRBD1	-	TRBJ2-7	TRBV10-3	TGTGCCATCAGGGACAGGCGCTCCTACGAGCAGTACTTC	CAIRDRRSYEQYF
-	few	TRBJ1-1	TRBV28	TGTGCCAGCAGAACCGGGACATTAGTTCTTCCTTTCTTT	CASRTGTLVLPFF
TRBD1	-	TRBJ2-1	TRBV10-1	TGCGCCAGCAGTGAAACCGGGACAGGGACGAATGAGCAGTTCTTC	CASSETGTGTNEQFF
-	few	TRBJ1-1	TRBV6-5	TGTGCCAGCAGTTACGGGAGGGAAGGGAGGCCTGAAGCTTTCTTT	CASSYGREGRPEAFF
-	few	TRBJ1-3	TRBV5-1	TGCGCCAGCAGCTTCGGCGGGCTTACCTCTGGAAACACCATATATTTT	CASSFGGLTSGNTIYF